This TCR beta chain was recovered during a study of cytomegalovirus exposure and HLA in healthy donors. Use of 60 Vbeta and 13 Jbeta primers characterized the PCR. Using immunoSEQ multiplex PCR, the repertoire was profiled, and TCRdb retains in-frame clones only, with some absent. With about 76,000 clones in the sample, the ten largest clones hold 4.5% to 5%. Trimming removed 5 bases at V and 4 bases at J, with 11 bases between. This CDR3 has 13 residues. Germline V lookup: CDR1 MNHEY, CDR2 SMNVEV (reference sequence). Sample: PBMCs. The chain couples TRBV27 to TRBJ1-1; D unclear. This receptor was obtained from a woman aged 40 to 50 in good health and CMV-seropositive. The DNA of the CDR3 is TGTGCCAGCAGTACACGACTGATCACTGAAGCTTTCTTT. It encodes CASSTRLITEAFF.